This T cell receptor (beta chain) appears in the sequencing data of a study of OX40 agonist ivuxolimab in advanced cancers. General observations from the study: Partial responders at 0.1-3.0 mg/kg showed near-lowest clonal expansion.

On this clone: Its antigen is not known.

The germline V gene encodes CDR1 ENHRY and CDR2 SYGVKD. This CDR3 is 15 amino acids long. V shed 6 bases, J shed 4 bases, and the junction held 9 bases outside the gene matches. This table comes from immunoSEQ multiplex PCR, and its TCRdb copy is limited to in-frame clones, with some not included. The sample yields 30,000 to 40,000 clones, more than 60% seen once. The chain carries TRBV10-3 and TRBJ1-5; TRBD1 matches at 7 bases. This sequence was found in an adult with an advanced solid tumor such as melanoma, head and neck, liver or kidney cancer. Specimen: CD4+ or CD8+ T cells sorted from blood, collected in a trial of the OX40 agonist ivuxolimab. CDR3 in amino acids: CAISQGTESNQPQHF. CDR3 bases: TGTGCCATCAGCCAAGGGACAGAGTCTAATCAGCCCCAGCATTTT.